This entry lists 15 T cell receptor beta chains sequenced from one sample in a study of siplizumab effects on memory and regulatory T cells. Here immunoSEQ multiplex PCR was the method, and the copy in TCRdb shows in-frame clones only, minus some. The sample includes some 70,000 clones, 80% to 90% seen only once; the top ten take more than 1.5%. The specimen sequenced was Tregs sorted from blood. Receptors originate from a human donor in good health.

The V and J genes are TRBV5-4 and TRBJ2-5, with TRBD2 matching 14 bases. Germline CDR1 and CDR2: SGHNT and YYREEE (reference sequence). The V gene end was trimmed by 4 bases and the J gene end by 5 bases; junction bases not matched to a gene: 7. The CDR3 runs to 16 residues. The CDR3 nucleotides read TGTGCCAGCAGCCTGGGACTAGCGGGAGTCTGGGAGACCCAGTACTTC. It is translated as CASSLGLAGVWETQYF.

The chain recombines TRBV18 with TRBJ2-1; 9 positions match TRBD2. Unmatched junction bases numbered 1, after V lost 5 bases and J lost 2 bases. The germline V gene encodes CDR1 KGHSH and CDR2 LQKENI. The CDR3 runs 14 residues. CDR3 bases: TGTGCCAGCTCAGGACTAGCGCCCTACAATGAGCAGTTCTTC. This sequence encodes CASSGLAPYNEQFF. Full variable domain (rest looked up from reference TRBV18 and TRBJ2-1): NAGVMQNPRHLVRRRGQEARLRCSPMKGHSHVYWYRQLPEEGLKFMVYLQKENIIDESGMPKERFSAEFPKEGPSILRIQQVVRGDSAAYFCASSGLAPYNEQFFGPGTRLTVL.

The chain carries TRBV5-1 and TRBJ2-2, with a tentative D call TRBD2 (6 bases). CDR3 size: 18 residues. Trimming took off 3 bases at V and 4 bases at J, with 22 bases between the two ends. Germline CDR1 is SGHRS and CDR2 is YFSETQ. In DNA form, the CDR3 reads TGCGCCAGCAGCTCGCTAGGCGGGACCCGGGGGAGCACCGGGGAGCTGTTTTTT. Its translation: CASSSLGGTRGSTGELFF.

This chain links TRBV30 with TRBJ1-2; D unresolved. CDR3 size: 12 residues. Germline V gene data show CDR1 as GTSNPN and CDR2 as SVGIG (reference sequence). V was trimmed by 1 base and J by 4 bases, leaving 7 bases between them. The CDR3, as DNA: TGTGCCTGGAGTGAGGCGGGCTATGGCTACACCTTC. Encoded protein: CAWSEAGYGYTF. The complete variable domain, with remaining parts taken from reference TRBV30 and TRBJ1-2, reads SQTIHQWPATLVQPVGSPLSLECTVEGTSNPNLYWYRQAAGRGLQLLFYSVGIGQISSEVPQNLSASRPQDRQFILSSKKLLLSDSGFYLCAWSEAGYGYTFGSGTRLTVV.

The gene calls are TRBV5-8 and TRBJ2-7; D is possibly TRBD1 (6 bases). CDR3 length: 16 amino acids. The V gene lost 1 base and the J gene lost 3 bases, with 17 bases spanning the gap. Germline CDR1 is SGHTS and CDR2 is YDEGEE. The CDR3 DNA follows: TGTGCCAGCAGCTTGTTGGTCCGAAGGGGGATCTACGAGCAGTACTTC. Translation gives CASSLLVRRGIYEQYF.

The gene calls are TRBV9 and TRBJ2-3; TRBD2 might be the D (5 bases). Germline-derived CDR1 and CDR2 are SGDLS and YYNGEE. There are 13 residues in the CDR3. Trimming took off 4 bases at V and 4 bases at J, with 10 bases between the two ends. The DNA of the CDR3 is TGTGCCAGCAGCCCCGTCGGGGCAGATACGCAGTATTTT. It codes for CASSPVGADTQYF. The variable domain in full, completed from reference TRBV9 and TRBJ2-3, reads DSGVTQTPKHLITATGQRVTLRCSPRSGDLSVYWYQQSLDQGLQFLIQYYNGEERAKGNILERFSAQQFPDLHSELNLSSLELGDSALYFCASSPVGADTQYFGPGTRLTVL.

The chain has TRBV29-1 and TRBJ1-4; D ambiguous. CDR3 length: 12 amino acids. Trimming cost V 8 bases and J 3 bases, with 10 bases left between them. Germline CDR1 reads SQVTM; CDR2 reads ANQGSEA. CDR3 DNA: TGCAGCAAGACGAGGGCTAATGAAAAACTGTTTTTT. The encoded protein is CSKTRANEKLFF.

This rearrangement joins TRBV15 to TRBJ2-4; TRBD1 might be the D (5 bases). V was pared by 9 bases and J by 3 bases, with 15 bases between. Germline CDR1 LNHNV, CDR2 YYDKDF (reference sequence). The CDR3 contains 14 residues. The chain's CDR3 is CATDQGGFKNIQYF. The CDR3 nucleotides read TGTGCCACTGACCAGGGTGGCTTCAAAAACATTCAGTACTTC.

V usage is TRBV25-1 and J usage is TRBJ1-5, with D possibly matching TRBD1 (5 bases). The ends were cut back, 4 bases at V and 4 bases at J, with 8 bases in the middle. Germline CDR1 is MGHDK and CDR2 is SYGVNS. This CDR3 has 13 residues. The CDR3 nucleotides are TGTGCCAGCAGTGGGGGGTGGAATCAGCCCCAGCATTTT. It specifies CASSGGWNQPQHF.

In its sample, this clone ranks as medium-sized. The CDR3 DNA follows: TGTGCCAGCAGCGTAGTGGGGGGATCCTACGAGCAGTACTTC. Encoded protein: CASSVVGGSYEQYF. The genes are TRBV9 and TRBJ2-7, with D possibly being TRBD2 (6 bases). The CDR3 consists of 14 residues. Trimming cost V 0 bases and J 1 base, with 8 bases left between them. CDR1 and CDR2 (germline): SGDLS, YYNGEE.

This chain uses TRBV27 with TRBJ2-7; no firm D call. The CDR3 runs to 13 residues. V was clipped by 3 bases and J by 7 bases, with 13 bases between them. The germline CDR1 and CDR2 sequences are MNHEY and SMNVEV (reference sequence). CDR3: CASSFNSLGEQYF. The CDR3 nucleotides are TGTGCCAGCAGTTTTAATAGCCTGGGGGAGCAGTACTTC.

This chain joins TRBV5-8 and TRBJ2-7, with TRBD1 matching 7 bases. V lost 4 bases, J lost 4 bases, and 5 bases stayed unmatched. Germline-derived CDR1 and CDR2 are SGHTS and YDEGEE. The CDR3 extends over 13 amino acids. The CDR3, as DNA: TGTGCCAGCAGCCGACAGGGATCGTACGAGCAGTACTTC. It codes for CASSRQGSYEQYF.

This chain uses TRBV27 with TRBJ2-7; 7 positions match TRBD2. The germline V gene has CDR1 MNHEY and CDR2 SMNVEV (reference sequence). The CDR3 covers 16 residues. The J segment lost 2 bases and the V segment lost 5 bases, leaving 12 bases of the junction unmatched. As DNA, the CDR3 is TGTGCCAGCAGTCCCCGACTAGCCACCCGCCCCTACGAGCAGTACTTC. It is translated as CASSPRLATRPYEQYF.

This chain uses TRBV7-6 with TRBJ2-2; 12 nucleotides line up with TRBD2. The germline CDR1 and CDR2 sequences are SGHVS and FNYEAQ. The CDR3 has 19 residues. The V gene end was trimmed by 2 bases and the J gene end by 0 bases; junction bases not matched to a gene: 7. CDR3 loop: CASSLRHLAGGSNTGELFF. CDR3 nucleotides: TGTGCCAGCAGCTTAAGGCACCTAGCGGGAGGGTCGAACACCGGGGAGCTGTTTTTT.

The chain carries TRBV6-5 and TRBJ2-1; 15 nucleotides align to TRBD2. CDR1 and CDR2 from the germline V gene are MNHEY and SVGAGI. CDR3 length: 16 amino acids. J was trimmed by 7 bases and V by 2 bases; bases with no gene match: 3. DNA of the CDR3: TGTGCCAGCAGTTACAGGACTAGCGGGAGGGTTAATGAGCAGTTCTTC. Its translation: CASSYRTSGRVNEQFF.